This section outlines one TCR beta chain sequence together with its context. The source of the sample is a study of blood T cell repertoires in COVID-19. Study-level background: Acute-phase and convalescent COVID-19 samples originated in the United States, Italy and Spain.

V was shortened by 8 bases and J by 0 bases, with 14 bases between the two germline ends. The CDR3 runs 15 residues. Germline assignment: CDR1 SGHRS and CDR2 YFSETQ. The protocol was immunoSEQ multiplex PCR, while the TCRdb copy is restricted to in-frame clones and leaves out a portion. This table has 180,000 or so clones, approximately 86% appearing once. What was sequenced was peripheral blood. V usage is TRBV5-1 and J usage is TRBJ2-2; tentative D call: TRBD1 (5 bases). This TCR was recovered from a man aged 60 to 75 with acute or convalescent COVID-19. CDR3 DNA sequence: TGCGCCAGTGAACAGGACCCGTCGAACACCGGGGAGCTGTTTTTT. Its translation: CASEQDPSNTGELFF.